Listed below are T cell receptor beta chains from one sample, sequenced in a study of blood T cell repertoires in COVID-19. The method was immunoSEQ multiplex PCR; TCRdb's version includes in-frame clones alone and lacks a portion of them. The sample lists 100,000 or so clones; about four fifths were seen once. The sequenced sample consisted of peripheral blood. These receptors came from a man between 65 and 85 years old with active or convalescent COVID-19. The CDR3 runs from the conserved cysteine through the conserved F or W. Fields, in order: V gene, J gene, clone size, D gene, CDR3 protein, CDR3 DNA. D genes are given only for firm matches. Clone size is stated in some rows and not others, as once, few, many or a class when expanded.

>TRBV5-1|TRBJ2-2|NA|TRBD1
CASTSTGGMGNTGELFF
TGCGCCAGCACCTCCACAGGGGGAATGGGGAACACCGGGGAGCTGTTTTTT
>TRBV28|TRBJ1-2|NA|TRBD1
CASTTGGAGGSSYGYTF
TGTGCCAGCACCACCGGCGGGGCAGGGGGCTCTTCGTATGGCTACACCTTC
>TRBV4-2|TRBJ1-2|NA|NA
CASSTSGGGSNYGYTF
TGTGCCAGCAGCACTTCCGGTGGCGGTTCTAACTATGGCTACACCTTC
>TRBV5-4|TRBJ2-3|few|TRBD2
CASSPVAGQRTDTQYF
TGTGCCAGCAGCCCCGTAGCGGGGCAGAGGACAGATACGCAGTATTTT
>TRBV21-1|TRBJ2-3|NA|NA
CASSKGLYTDTQYF
TGTGCCAGCAGCAAAGGCCTCTACACAGATACGCAGTATTTT
>TRBV28|TRBJ1-1|NA|TRBD1
CASSLGGTGGVATEAFF
TGTGCCAGCAGTTTAGGAGGGACAGGGGGCGTTGCCACTGAAGCTTTCTTT
>TRBV7-2|TRBJ2-1|NA|TRBD2
CASSLAPGLAGKGEQFF
TGTGCCAGCAGCTTGGCTCCGGGACTAGCGGGGAAAGGTGAGCAGTTCTTC
>TRBV10-3|TRBJ1-2|few|NA
CATGVSGTSSNYGYTF
TGTGCCACCGGGGTCTCCGGGACATCCTCAAACTATGGCTACACCTTC
>TRBV5-4|TRBJ2-7|NA|TRBD2
CASSLTAGGYEQYF
TGTGCCAGCAGCTTGACAGCGGGGGGATACGAGCAGTACTTC
>TRBV7-9|TRBJ2-4|NA|TRBD1
CASSLRGQGKNIQYF
TGTGCCAGCAGCTTAAGGGGACAGGGTAAAAACATTCAGTACTTC
>TRBV7-6|TRBJ2-2|once|NA
CASSPRDIGELFF
TGTGCCAGCAGCCCTCGGGACATCGGGGAGCTGTTTTTT
>TRBV5-4|TRBJ2-3|NA|TRBD2
CASSSTSKTDTQYF
TGTGCCAGCAGCTCGACTAGCAAGACAGATACGCAGTATTTT
>TRBV28|TRBJ2-5|NA|NA
CASSLLYQETQYF
TGTGCCAGCAGTTTACTGTATCAAGAGACCCAGTACTTC
>TRBV6-5|TRBJ2-7|NA|TRBD2
CASSYSTLAGLYEQYF
TGTGCCAGCAGTTACTCGACACTAGCGGGACTCTACGAGCAGTACTTC
>TRBV19|TRBJ2-3|NA|NA
CASRDLGGVDTDTQYF
TGTGCCAGTAGGGACCTGGGCGGGGTTGACACAGATACGCAGTATTTT
>TRBV9|TRBJ2-1|NA|NA
CASSPTIQGLDEQFF
TGTGCCAGCAGCCCCACGATTCAGGGGCTGGATGAGCAGTTCTTC
>TRBV7-2|TRBJ1-4|once|NA
CASSSPFEGVEEKLFF
TGTGCCAGCAGCTCCCCCTTTGAGGGGGTAGAGGAAAAACTGTTTTTT
>TRBV28|TRBJ1-5|NA|NA
CASSFMGAARNQPQHF
TGTGCCAGCAGTTTTATGGGGGCGGCTCGCAATCAGCCCCAGCATTTT
>TRBV28|TRBJ2-7|NA|TRBD1
CASSQSDRGSYEQYF
TGTGCCAGCAGCCAATCGGACAGGGGCTCCTACGAGCAGTACTTC
>TRBV7-8|TRBJ1-2|NA|TRBD1
CASSFSTGGVGYTF
TGTGCCAGCAGCTTTTCTACAGGGGGCGTAGGCTACACCTTC
>TRBV5-8|TRBJ1-5|NA|TRBD1
CASSPGQGLGSNQPQHF
TGTGCCAGCAGCCCCGGACAGGGGCTGGGCAGCAATCAGCCCCAGCATTTT
>TRBV7-3|TRBJ2-2|NA|NA
CASSLIGDTGELFF
TGTGCCAGCAGCTTAATAGGGGATACCGGGGAGCTGTTTTTT